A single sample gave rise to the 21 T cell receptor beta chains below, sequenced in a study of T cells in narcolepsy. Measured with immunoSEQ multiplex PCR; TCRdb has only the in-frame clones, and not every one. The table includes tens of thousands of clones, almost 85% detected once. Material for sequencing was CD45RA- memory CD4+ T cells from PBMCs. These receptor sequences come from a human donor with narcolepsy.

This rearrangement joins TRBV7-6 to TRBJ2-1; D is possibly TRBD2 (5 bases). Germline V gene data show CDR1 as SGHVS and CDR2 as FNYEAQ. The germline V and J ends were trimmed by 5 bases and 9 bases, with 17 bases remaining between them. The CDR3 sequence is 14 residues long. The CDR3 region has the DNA TGTGCCAGCAGCCCCCGAAGGGAGCGTGGTGAGCAGTTCTTC. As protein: CASSPRRERGEQFF. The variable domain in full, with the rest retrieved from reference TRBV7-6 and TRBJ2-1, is GAGVSQSPRYKVTKRGQDVALRCDPISGHVSLYWYRQALGQGPEFLTYFNYEAQQDKSGLPNDRFSAERPEGSISTLTIQRTEQRDSAMYRCASSPRRERGEQFFGPGTRLTVL.

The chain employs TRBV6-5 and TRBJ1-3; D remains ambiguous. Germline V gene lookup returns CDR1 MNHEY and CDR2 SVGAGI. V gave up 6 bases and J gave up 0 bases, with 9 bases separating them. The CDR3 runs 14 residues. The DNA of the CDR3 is TGTGCCAGCAGACCAAGGAACTCTGGAAACACCATATATTTT. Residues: CASRPRNSGNTIYF.

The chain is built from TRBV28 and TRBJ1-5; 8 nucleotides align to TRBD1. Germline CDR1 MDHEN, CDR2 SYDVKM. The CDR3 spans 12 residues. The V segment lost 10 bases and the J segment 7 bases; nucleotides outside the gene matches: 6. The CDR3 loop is CATRQGRQPQHF. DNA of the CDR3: TGTGCCACTCGACAGGGGCGGCAGCCCCAGCATTTT.

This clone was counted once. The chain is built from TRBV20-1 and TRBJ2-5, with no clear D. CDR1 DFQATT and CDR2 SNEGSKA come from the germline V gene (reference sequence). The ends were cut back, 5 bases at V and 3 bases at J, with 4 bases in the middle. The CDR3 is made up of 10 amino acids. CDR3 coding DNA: TGCAGTGCTGGAAAAGAGACCCAGTACTTC. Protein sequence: CSAGKETQYF.

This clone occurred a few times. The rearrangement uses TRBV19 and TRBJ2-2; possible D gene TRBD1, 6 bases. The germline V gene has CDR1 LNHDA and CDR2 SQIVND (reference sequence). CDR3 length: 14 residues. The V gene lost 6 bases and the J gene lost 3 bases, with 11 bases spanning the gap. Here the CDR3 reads CASRVQGDTGELFF. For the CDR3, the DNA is TGTGCCAGTAGGGTACAGGGTGACACCGGGGAGCTGTTTTTT.

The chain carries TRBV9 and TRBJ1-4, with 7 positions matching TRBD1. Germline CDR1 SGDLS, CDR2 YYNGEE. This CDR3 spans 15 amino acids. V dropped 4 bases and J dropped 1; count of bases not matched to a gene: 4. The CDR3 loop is CASSLTGRTNEKLFF. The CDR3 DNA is TGTGCCAGCAGCTTGACAGGGCGAACTAATGAAAAACTGTTTTTT.

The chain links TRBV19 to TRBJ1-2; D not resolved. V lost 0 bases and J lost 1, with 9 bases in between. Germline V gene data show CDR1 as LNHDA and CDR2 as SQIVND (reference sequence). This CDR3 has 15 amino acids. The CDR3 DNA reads TGTGCCAGTAGTATAGATACCAGGATTAACTATGGCTACACCTTC. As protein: CASSIDTRINYGYTF.

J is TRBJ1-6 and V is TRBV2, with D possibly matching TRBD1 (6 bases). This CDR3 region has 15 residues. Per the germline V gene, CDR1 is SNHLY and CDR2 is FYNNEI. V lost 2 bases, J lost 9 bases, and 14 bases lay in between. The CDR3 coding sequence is TGTGCCAGCAGTGAATTCGCCGGGGGCAGTTCACCCCTCCACTTT. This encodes CASSEFAGGSSPLHF.

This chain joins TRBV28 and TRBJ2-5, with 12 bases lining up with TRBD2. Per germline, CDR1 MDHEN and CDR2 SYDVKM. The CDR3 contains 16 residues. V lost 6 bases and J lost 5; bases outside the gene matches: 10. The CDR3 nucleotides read TGTGCCAGCAGCACGCTCACTAGCGGGAGGAGTGAGACCCAGTACTTC. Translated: CASSTLTSGRSETQYF. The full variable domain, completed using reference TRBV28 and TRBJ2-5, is DVKVTQSSRYLVKRTGEKVFLECVQDMDHENMFWYRQDPGLGLRLIYFSYDVKMKEKGDIPEGYSVSREKKERFSLILESASTNQTSMYLCASSTLTSGRSETQYFGPGTRLLVL.

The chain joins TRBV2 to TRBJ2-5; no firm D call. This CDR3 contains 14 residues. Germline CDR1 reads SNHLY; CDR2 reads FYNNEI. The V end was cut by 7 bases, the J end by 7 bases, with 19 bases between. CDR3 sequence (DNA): TGTGCCAGCACGGGTTTTAGAAGAGAAGGGACCCAGTACTTC. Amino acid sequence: CASTGFRREGTQYF. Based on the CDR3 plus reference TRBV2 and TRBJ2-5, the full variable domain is EPEVTQTPSHQVTQMGQEVILRCVPISNHLYFYWYRQILGQKVEFLVSFYNNEISEKSEIFDDQFSVERPDGSNFTLKIRSTKLEDSAMYFCASTGFRREGTQYFGPGTRLLVL.

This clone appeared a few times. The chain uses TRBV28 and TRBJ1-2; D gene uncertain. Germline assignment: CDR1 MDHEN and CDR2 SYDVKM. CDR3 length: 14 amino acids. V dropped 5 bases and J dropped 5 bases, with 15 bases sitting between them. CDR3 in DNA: TGTGCCAGCAGTCCATATACTGACACTTATGGCTACACCTTC. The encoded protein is CASSPYTDTYGYTF.

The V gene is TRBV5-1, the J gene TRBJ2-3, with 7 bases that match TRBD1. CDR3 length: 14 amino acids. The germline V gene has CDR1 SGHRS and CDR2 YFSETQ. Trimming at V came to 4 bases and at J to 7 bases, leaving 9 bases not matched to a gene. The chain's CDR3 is CASSQRTGWNTQYF. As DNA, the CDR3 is TGCGCCAGCAGCCAAAGGACAGGATGGAATACGCAGTATTTT.

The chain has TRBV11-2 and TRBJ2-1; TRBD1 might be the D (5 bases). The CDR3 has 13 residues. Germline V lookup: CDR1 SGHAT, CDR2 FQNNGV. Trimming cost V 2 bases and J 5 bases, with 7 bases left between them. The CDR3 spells CASSLQGNNEQFF. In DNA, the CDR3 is TGTGCCAGCAGCTTACAGGGAAACAATGAGCAGTTCTTC.

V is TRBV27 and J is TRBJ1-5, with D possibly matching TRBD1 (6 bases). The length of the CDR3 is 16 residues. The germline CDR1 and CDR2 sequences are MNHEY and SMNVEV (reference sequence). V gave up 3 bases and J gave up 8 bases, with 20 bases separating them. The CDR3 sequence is CASSLDRGRGFKPQHF. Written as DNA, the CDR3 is TGTGCCAGCAGTTTGGATCGGGGCAGGGGTTTCAAGCCCCAGCATTTT.

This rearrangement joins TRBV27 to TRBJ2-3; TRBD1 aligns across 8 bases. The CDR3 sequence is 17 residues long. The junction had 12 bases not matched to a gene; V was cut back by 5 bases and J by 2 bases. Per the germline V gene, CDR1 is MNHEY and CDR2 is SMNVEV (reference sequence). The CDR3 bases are TGTGCCAGCAGTCCGCAGGGGGCGCCTCGGCCCACAGATACGCAGTATTTT. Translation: CASSPQGAPRPTDTQYF.

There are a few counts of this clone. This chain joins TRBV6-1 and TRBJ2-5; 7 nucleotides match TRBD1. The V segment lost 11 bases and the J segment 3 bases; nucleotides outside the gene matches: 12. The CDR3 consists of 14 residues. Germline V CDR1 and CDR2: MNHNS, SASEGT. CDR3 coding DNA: TGTGCCGTCACCCCGGGACAGCTAAAAGAGACCCAGTACTTC. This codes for CAVTPGQLKETQYF.

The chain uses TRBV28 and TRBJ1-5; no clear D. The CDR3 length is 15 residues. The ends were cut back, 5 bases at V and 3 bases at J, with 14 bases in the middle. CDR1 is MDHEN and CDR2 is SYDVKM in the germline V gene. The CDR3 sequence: CASSGRSSANQPQHF. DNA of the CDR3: TGTGCCAGCAGTGGGAGGTCTAGCGCCAATCAGCCCCAGCATTTT.

The CDR3, as DNA: TGTGCCAGCAGCCAGAGCGGGAGAGCCTCTGGGGCCAACGTCCTGACTTTC. Translation gives CASSQSGRASGANVLTF. The chain couples TRBV4-2 to TRBJ2-6; 8 bases are a match to TRBD2. The J segment lost 0 bases and the V segment lost 3 bases, leaving 4 bases of the junction unmatched. CDR1 and CDR2 (germline): LGHNA, YNFKEQ. The CDR3 is 17 residues long.

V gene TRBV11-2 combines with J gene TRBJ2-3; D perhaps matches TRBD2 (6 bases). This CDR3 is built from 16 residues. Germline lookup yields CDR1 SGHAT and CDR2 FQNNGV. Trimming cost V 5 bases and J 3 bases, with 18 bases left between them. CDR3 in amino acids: CASSDITRGPTDTQYF. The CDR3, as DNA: TGTGCCAGCAGCGACATTACGCGGGGTCCAACAGATACGCAGTATTTT. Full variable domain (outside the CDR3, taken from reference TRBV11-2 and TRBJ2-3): EAGVAQSPRYKIIEKRQSVAFWCNPISGHATLYWYQQILGQGPKLLIQFQNNGVVDDSQLPKDRFSAERLKGVDSTLKIQPAKLEDSAVYLCASSDITRGPTDTQYFGPGTRLTVL.

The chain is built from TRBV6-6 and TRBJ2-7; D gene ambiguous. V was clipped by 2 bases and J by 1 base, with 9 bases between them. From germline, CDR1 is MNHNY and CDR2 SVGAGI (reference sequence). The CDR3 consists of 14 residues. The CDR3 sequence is CASSYTATSYEQYF. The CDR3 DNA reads TGTGCCAGCAGTTACACTGCAACGTCCTACGAGCAGTACTTC.

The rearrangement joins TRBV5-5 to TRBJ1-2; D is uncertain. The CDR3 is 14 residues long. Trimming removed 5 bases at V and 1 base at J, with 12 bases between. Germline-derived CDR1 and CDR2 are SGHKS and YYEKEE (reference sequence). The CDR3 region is CASSRETHNYGYTF. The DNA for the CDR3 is TGTGCCAGCAGTCGAGAAACTCATAACTATGGCTACACCTTC.